Following are 29 T cell receptor beta chains from one sample sequenced in a study of identical twins. TCRdb reprocessed the 5' RACE reads with MiXCR, giving one entry per CDR3 protein. Of 200,000 to 250,000 distinct CDR3 sequences in the sample, approximately 8.3% were seen once. These data were likewise used in another study, on yellow fever vaccine responses in identical twins.

The sequenced sample consisted of memory (CD45RO+) T cells sorted from blood. The receptors originated from a young woman in good health.

This clonotype was counted only a few times. The chain combines TRBV25-1 with TRBJ2-5; TRBD2 is a possible D gene (7 bases). The CDR3 runs to 15 residues. Germline-derived CDR1 and CDR2 are MGHDK and SYGVNS. V lost 1 base and J 5 bases, leaving 14 bases between the germline ends. The DNA for the CDR3 is TGTGCCAGCAGTGAATTCCGGGGGGCCGAGGAGACCCAGTACTTC. Residues: CASSEFRGAEETQYF.

The sample holds many counts of this clonotype. V usage is TRBV5-1 and J usage is TRBJ2-3; perhaps TRBD1 as D (6 bases). Germline CDR1 reads SGHRS; CDR2 reads YFSETQ. CDR3 length equals 13 residues. V lost 2 bases and J 6 bases, leaving 10 bases between the germline ends. CDR3 in amino acids: CASSLQGPDTQYF. CDR3 bases: TGCGCCAGCAGCTTACAGGGACCTGATACGCAGTATTTT. Full variable domain (outside the CDR3, taken from reference TRBV5-1 and TRBJ2-3): KAGVTQTPRYLIKTRGQQVTLSCSPISGHRSVSWYQQTPGQGLQFLFEYFSETQRNKGNFPGRFSGRQFSNSRSEMNVSTLELGDSALYLCASSLQGPDTQYFGPGTRLTVL.

This clonotype was detected many times. V gene TRBV12-3 or TRBV12-4 combines with J gene TRBJ1-1; D gene uncertain. This CDR3 spans 13 amino acids. Trimming removed 2 bases from V and 7 bases from J, with 11 bases in between. CDR3 in DNA: TGTGCCAGCAGTTTAATAGGGAGAGGTGAAGCTTTCTTT. It yields the protein CASSLIGRGEAFF.

The rearrangement links TRBV7-9 to TRBJ2-7, with 7 positions matching TRBD1. The V segment lost 2 bases and the J segment 4 bases; nucleotides outside the gene matches: 8. The germline V gene has CDR1 SEHNR and CDR2 FQNEAQ (reference sequence). The CDR3 runs to 15 residues. CDR3 amino acids: CASSLSQGSGYEQYF. The CDR3 DNA is TGTGCCAGCAGCTTATCACAGGGGTCGGGGTACGAGCAGTACTTC.

J is TRBJ2-7 and V is TRBV15, with 9 bases aligning to TRBD1. This CDR3 has 16 residues. Germline V gene data show CDR1 as LNHNV and CDR2 as YYDKDF (reference sequence). The V segment lost 0 bases and the J segment 6 bases; nucleotides outside the gene matches: 9. Here the CDR3 reads CATSRDGTGYPGEQYF. DNA for the CDR3: TGTGCCACCAGCAGAGATGGGACAGGGTATCCCGGCGAGCAGTACTTC.

The sample holds many counts of this clonotype. The chain couples TRBV12-3 or TRBV12-4 to TRBJ2-7, with TRBD1 identical over 8 bases. The CDR3 spans 17 residues. The V segment lost 0 bases and the J segment 0 bases; nucleotides outside the gene matches: 7. Here the CDR3 DNA reads TGTGCCAGCAGTTTAGCCCGGCAGGGGGCTTTCTCCTACGAGCAGTACTTC. Translating gives CASSLARQGAFSYEQYF.

This clonotype was counted between two and nine times. This chain connects TRBV6-2 or TRBV6-3 to TRBJ2-1, with 11 bases matching TRBD2. V dropped 6 bases and J dropped 7; count of bases not matched to a gene: 8. Germline CDR1 is MNHEY and CDR2 is SVGEGT. The CDR3 has 15 amino acids. CDR3 protein: CASSHTSGGGNEQFF. The CDR3, as DNA: TGTGCCAGCAGCCACACTAGCGGGGGAGGGAATGAGCAGTTCTTC.

This clonotype was found a few times. The chain carries TRBV20-1 and TRBJ2-7; D may be TRBD2 (5 bases). The CDR3 spans 12 residues. Germline V CDR1 and CDR2: DFQATT, SNEGSKA (reference sequence). Trimming removed 3 bases from V and 9 bases from J, with 15 bases in between. CDR3 bases: TGCAGTGCTAGTCACCTAGGAGGCAGGCAGTACTTC. As protein: CSASHLGGRQYF.

This clonotype appeared a few times. The V call is TRBV6-5, the J call TRBJ2-2, with 8 bases that match TRBD2. The ends lost 2 bases at V and 7 bases at J; junction bases unmatched: 9. The germline V gene encodes CDR1 MNHEY and CDR2 SVGAGI. The CDR3 sequence is 16 residues long. CDR3 DNA sequence: TGTGCCAGCAGTTACCAAGCGGGAGCGGAGGTCGGGGAGCTGTTTTTT. Protein product: CASSYQAGAEVGELFF.

V usage is TRBV2 and J usage is TRBJ2-5, with TRBD1 matching over 9 bases. CDR1 and CDR2 from the germline V gene are SNHLY and FYNNEI. The trim removed 6 bases at V and 5 bases at J, leaving 10 bases unmatched. The CDR3 totals 15 residues. CDR3 sequence: CASRRQGGGGETQYF. DNA for the CDR3: TGTGCCAGCAGACGACAGGGGGGAGGCGGGGAGACCCAGTACTTC.

This clonotype was recorded at least ten times. This chain joins TRBV5-1 and TRBJ2-7; D is uncertain. Trimming shortened V by 0 bases and J by 0 bases, and 7 bases separated the two germline ends. From germline, CDR1 is SGHRS and CDR2 YFSETQ. This CDR3 region has 14 residues. The CDR3 sequence: CASSLEHRSYEQYF. The CDR3 DNA sequence: TGCGCCAGCAGCTTGGAACACCGCTCCTACGAGCAGTACTTC.

This clonotype has just a few counts. This chain uses TRBV5-1 with TRBJ2-3; D remains unclear. This CDR3 region has 15 residues. The ends were cut back, 8 bases at V and 2 bases at J, with 18 bases in the middle. CDR1 is SGHRS and CDR2 is YFSETQ in the germline V gene. CDR3 in DNA: TGCGCCAGTTCCGGCGGCAGATCAAACACAGATACGCAGTATTTT. This gives the protein CASSGGRSNTDTQYF.

In this sample, this clonotype turned up a few times. Written as DNA, the CDR3 is TGTGCCAGCAGCCCCCAGCCGGTTGGGTCGACGTACTACAATGAGCAGTTCTTC. Amino acid sequence: CASSPQPVGSTYYNEQFF. This chain joins TRBV9 and TRBJ2-1; no clear D gene. The CDR3 is made up of 18 amino acids. The germline gives CDR1 SGDLS, CDR2 YYNGEE. V was trimmed by 4 bases and J by 3 bases, leaving 23 bases between them.

This clonotype was picked up many times. This chain links TRBV2 with TRBJ2-1; D is unresolved. CDR1 is SNHLY, CDR2 FYNNEI, per germline. Trimming shortened V by 6 bases and J by 5 bases, and 8 bases separated the two germline ends. The CDR3 runs 12 residues. Here the CDR3 reads CASRDVNNEQFF. The CDR3, as DNA: TGTGCCAGCAGGGACGTTAACAATGAGCAGTTCTTC. The full variable domain, its missing parts supplied by reference TRBV2 and TRBJ2-1, is EPEVTQTPSHQVTQMGQEVILRCVPISNHLYFYWYRQILGQKVEFLVSFYNNEISEKSEIFDDQFSVERPDGSNFTLKIRSTKLEDSAMYFCASRDVNNEQFFGPGTRLTVL.

This clonotype showed up just a few times. V is TRBV24-1 and J is TRBJ2-3; 10 bases agree with TRBD1. Germline V gene sequence: CDR1 KGHDR, CDR2 SFDVKD. This CDR3 has 15 residues. V was clipped by 4 bases and J by 5 bases; unmatched bases: 5. CDR3 sequence reads: CATSEVGQGGDTQYF. CDR3 bases: TGTGCCACCAGTGAGGTCGGACAGGGGGGAGATACGCAGTATTTT.

This clonotype was seen a few times. The genes are TRBV7-2 and TRBJ2-2; 12 positions match TRBD2. The ends lost 5 bases at V and 6 bases at J; junction bases unmatched: 7. Looked up from germline, CDR1 is SGHTA and CDR2 is FQGNSA. The CDR3 has 16 residues. CDR3 DNA: TGTGCCAGCAGCAGACTAGCGGGAGATTTGTCCGGGGAGCTGTTTTTT. This sequence encodes CASSRLAGDLSGELFF.

This clonotype occurred a few times. The chain couples TRBV5-1 to TRBJ1-3; no clear D gene. Germline CDR1 and CDR2: SGHRS and YFSETQ. V was clipped by 1 base and J by 1 base, with 6 bases between them. This CDR3 contains 14 residues. CDR3 DNA sequence: TGCGCCAGCAGCTTGTCCGTGTCTGGAAACACCATATATTTT. Translated, it gives CASSLSVSGNTIYF.

The sample holds a few counts of this clonotype. This chain connects TRBV18 to TRBJ2-6; perhaps TRBD1 as D (6 bases). Germline loops: CDR1 KGHSH, CDR2 LQKENI. The CDR3 has 16 amino acids. V dropped 1 base and J dropped 4 bases, with 11 bases sitting between them. The DNA of the CDR3 is TGTGCCAGCTCACCACAGGGGGTAGCGGGGGCCAACGTCCTGACTTTC. Its protein product is CASSPQGVAGANVLTF.

Ten or more counts support this clonotype. This rearrangement joins TRBV20-1 to TRBJ2-1; TRBD2 might be the D (6 bases). Trimming stripped 2 bases from V and 0 bases from J, with 11 bases between. The length of the CDR3 is 15 residues. Germline V gives CDR1 DFQATT, CDR2 SNEGSKA (reference sequence). CDR3 coding DNA: TGCAGTGCTAGATCGGGACTTAGCTCCTACAATGAGCAGTTCTTC. It translates to CSARSGLSSYNEQFF.

This clonotype was picked up many times. The chain joins TRBV20-1 to TRBJ1-6; 10 bases map to TRBD1. CDR1 is DFQATT and CDR2 is SNEGSKA in the germline V gene (reference sequence). The ends lost 3 bases at V and 10 bases at J; junction bases unmatched: 6. This CDR3 contains 14 residues. CDR3 amino acids: CSAREGTGVSPLHF. In DNA form, the CDR3 reads TGCAGTGCTAGGGAAGGGACAGGGGTGTCACCCCTCCACTTT.

This clonotype was picked up many times. The chain joins TRBV6-2 or TRBV6-3 to TRBJ2-4; tentatively, D is TRBD1 (5 bases). Germline lookup yields CDR1 MNHEY and CDR2 SVGEGT. Trimming left V 2 bases short and J 0 bases short, with 17 bases between. The CDR3 is 18 residues long. The CDR3 DNA follows: TGTGCCAGCAGTTACGACCCCACCGCGCAGGGAGCCAAAAACATTCAGTACTTC. Translating gives CASSYDPTAQGAKNIQYF.

This clonotype was seen repeatedly, ten times or more. V and J are TRBV27 and TRBJ2-2; D call uncertain. Germline CDR1 reads MNHEY; CDR2 reads SMNVEV (reference sequence). CDR3 length: 12 residues. Trimming stripped 2 bases from V and 8 bases from J, with 6 bases between. The CDR3 is CASSLRLGELFF. The CDR3 DNA follows: TGTGCCAGCAGTTTAAGGCTAGGGGAGCTGTTTTTT.

The CDR3 region is CSVGRQADSPSIQYF. The CDR3, as DNA: TGCAGCGTTGGGAGGCAGGCGGACAGTCCATCCATCCAGTACTTC. The chain carries TRBV29-1 and TRBJ2-5; tentative D call: TRBD1 (6 bases). Germline lookup yields CDR1 SQVTM and CDR2 ANQGSEA. V was trimmed by 4 bases and J by 10 bases, leaving 25 bases between them. The CDR3 is 15 amino acids.

This clonotype was seen repeatedly, ten times or more. V and J are TRBV6-4 and TRBJ1-1, with 7 bases fitting TRBD1. The CDR3 length is 13 residues. V lost 0 bases and J lost 8; bases outside the gene matches: 3. Germline-derived CDR1 and CDR2 are MRHNA and SNTAGT. The DNA of the CDR3 is TGTGCCAGCAGTGACTCAGAGACAGGGGAAGCTTTCTTT. It specifies CASSDSETGEAFF.

This clonotype showed up many times. The CDR3 loop is CASSPDSFEIANEKLFF. CDR3 in DNA: TGTGCCAGCAGCCCTGACAGTTTTGAAATCGCTAATGAAAAACTGTTTTTT. The V call is TRBV7-9, the J call TRBJ1-4, with a weak D call TRBD1 (5 bases). Trimming stripped 5 bases from V and 3 bases from J, with 19 bases between. The CDR3 spans 17 residues. The germline gives CDR1 SEHNR, CDR2 FQNEAQ (reference sequence).

The chain links TRBV15 to TRBJ2-5, with D maybe TRBD1 (6 bases). V was pared by 1 base and J by 4 bases, with 10 bases between. Germline V gene data show CDR1 as LNHNV and CDR2 as YYDKDF (reference sequence). CDR3 length: 14 amino acids. The CDR3 DNA reads TGTGCCACCAGCAGAGTGGGGGCGATAGAGACCCAGTACTTC. Amino acid sequence: CATSRVGAIETQYF.

The chain has TRBV20-1 and TRBJ1-2; 10 bases map to TRBD1. This CDR3 contains 15 residues. Germline values: CDR1 DFQATT, CDR2 SNEGSKA (reference sequence). The ends lost 6 bases at V and 7 bases at J; junction bases unmatched: 14. The CDR3 reads CSATGQGQVVGGYTF. Here the CDR3 DNA reads TGCAGTGCAACGGGACAGGGGCAAGTAGTAGGTGGCTACACCTTC.

This clonotype was seen repeatedly, ten times or more. The chain recombines TRBV7-8 with TRBJ2-7; 7 nucleotides agree with TRBD1. This CDR3 has 17 amino acids. V was pared by 3 bases and J by 1 base, with 12 bases of the junction left unmatched. Germline V gene data show CDR1 as SGHVS and CDR2 as FQNEAQ. The CDR3 reads CASSFTPDRSTSYEQYF. In DNA form, the CDR3 reads TGTGCCAGCAGCTTCACTCCGGACAGGTCAACGTCCTACGAGCAGTACTTC.

The J gene is TRBJ1-1, the V gene TRBV29-1; the D gene is possibly TRBD1 (6 bases). Trimming stripped 6 bases from V and 1 base from J, with 12 bases between. Per germline, CDR1 SQVTM and CDR2 ANQGSEA. The CDR3 loop spans 13 amino acids. For the CDR3, the DNA is TGCAGCGTACGGACAGACCAGAACACTGAAGCTTTCTTT. It is translated as CSVRTDQNTEAFF.